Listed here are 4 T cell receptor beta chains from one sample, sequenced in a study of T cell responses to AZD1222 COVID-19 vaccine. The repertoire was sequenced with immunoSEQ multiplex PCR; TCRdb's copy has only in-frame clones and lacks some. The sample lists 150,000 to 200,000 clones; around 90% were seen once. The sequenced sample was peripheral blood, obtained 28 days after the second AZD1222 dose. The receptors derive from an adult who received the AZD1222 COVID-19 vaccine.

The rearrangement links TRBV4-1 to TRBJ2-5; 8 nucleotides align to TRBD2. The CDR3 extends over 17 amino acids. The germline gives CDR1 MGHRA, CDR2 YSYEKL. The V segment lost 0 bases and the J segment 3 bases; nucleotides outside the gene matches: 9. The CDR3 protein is CASSQDMSSAGEETQYF. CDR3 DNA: TGCGCCAGCAGCCAAGATATGTCCTCAGCGGGGGAAGAGACCCAGTACTTC.

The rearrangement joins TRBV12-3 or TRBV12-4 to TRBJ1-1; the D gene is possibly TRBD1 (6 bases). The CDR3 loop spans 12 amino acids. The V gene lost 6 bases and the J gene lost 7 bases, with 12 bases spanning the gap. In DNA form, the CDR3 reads TGTGCCAGCAGGAGACAGGATTTTGAAGCTTTCTTT. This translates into CASRRQDFEAFF.

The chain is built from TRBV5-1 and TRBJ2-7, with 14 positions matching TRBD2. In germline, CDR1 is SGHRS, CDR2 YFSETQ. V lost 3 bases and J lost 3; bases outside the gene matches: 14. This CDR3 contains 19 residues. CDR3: CASSSGTSGGRARVYEQYF. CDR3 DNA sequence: TGCGCCAGCAGCTCTGGGACTAGCGGGGGTAGAGCTAGAGTCTACGAGCAGTACTTC.

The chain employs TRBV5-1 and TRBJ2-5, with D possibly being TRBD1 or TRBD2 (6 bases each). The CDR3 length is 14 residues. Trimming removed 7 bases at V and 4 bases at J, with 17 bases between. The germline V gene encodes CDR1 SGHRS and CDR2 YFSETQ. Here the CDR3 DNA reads TGCGCCAGCTCGGACGGAGGGGGTAGAGAGACCCAGTACTTC. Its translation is CASSDGGGRETQYF.